This TCR beta chain appears in the sequencing data of a study of blood T cell repertoires in COVID-19. Study-level information: The United States, Italy and Spain provided the acute and convalescent COVID-19 samples. PBMCs, B-cell-depleted T cells, or T cells provided the cDNA or gDNA that made up the material.

The CDR3 has 14 amino acids. V lost 11 bases and J 7 bases, leaving 24 bases between the germline ends. The germline V gene encodes CDR1 LGHDT and CDR2 YNNKEL (reference sequence). Per the study methods: Amplification with reference gene primers provided the estimates of nucleated cell counts. Sequencing was performed with immunoSEQ multiplex PCR; in TCRdb, only in-frame clones are kept and a portion is missing. V and J calls and clone size are copied from that table; D and trimming were computed from the DNA. The data show 50,000 to 65,000 clones, about 88% seen once. The V call is TRBV3-1 (or the pseudogene TRBV3-2), the J call TRBJ2-7; possible D gene TRBD1, 5 bases. The sample was peripheral blood. The receptor was isolated from a man in his sixties with acute or convalescent COVID-19. The chain's CDR3 is CAQNRRQRSTEQYF. CDR3 in DNA: TGTGCCCAGAACCGGAGACAGCGATCCACGGAGCAGTACTTC.